This T cell receptor (beta chain) came from a study of metastatic and nonmetastatic thyroid tumors. Looking at the study overall: Comparative analysis of repertoires was undertaken across blood and tumor or nodule tissue obtained from malignant and benign thyroid patients. Findings and caveats of the study: Patients with malignant thyroid tumors reportedly had significantly higher TCR beta diversity than those with benign nodules, in blood and tumor.

This clone was recorded a few times. What it recognizes is unknown. The junction shows a germline mismatch at one end, possibly a read error. The entire patient cohort was treatment-naive prior to thyroid surgery. Authors' data handling: Clinicopathological groups differed in CDR3, with these differences serving to build a distant-metastasis classifier for papillary thyroid cancer. TCRdb called clones again from the PCR reads with MiXCR. TCRdb, not the original authors, processed these V and J calls. Of about 17,000 clones in the sample, about 26% are singletons; the top ten hold 22%. This CDR3 is 14 amino acids long.

The J gene is TRBJ2-7, the V gene TRBV12-3 or TRBV12-4; tentatively, D is TRBD1 or TRBD2 (5 bases each). Sequenced: tumor tissue. This clonotype was sampled from a female donor with papillary thyroid cancer or a benign thyroid nodule (not recorded which). Some clones in this sample may be carry-over from other donors' samples. CDR3 residues: CASNLSVGQGEQYF. DNA for the CDR3: TGTGCCAGCAACCTCTCAGTGGGGCAGGGAGAGCAATACTTC.